This TCR beta chain was captured in a study of blood T cell repertoires in COVID-19. Looking at the study overall: Spain, Italy and the United States supplied samples that represented acute and convalescent COVID-19. PBMCs, B-cell-depleted T cells, or T cells were the source of the cDNA or gDNA that made up the material.

The CDR3 runs to 14 residues. CDR1 and CDR2 from the germline V gene are WSHSY and SAAADI. Trimming removed 7 bases from V and 7 bases from J; junction bases left unmatched: 5. Seattle researchers signed up patients amid active infection and tracked them longitudinally. In the study's own analysis: How many nucleated cells were present was estimated from reference gene primer amplification. Clones were read by immunoSEQ multiplex PCR, and TCRdb kept only the in-frame ones, dropping some. That table supplies the V and J calls and clone size; D and trimming were determined from the DNA. Here the sample spans about 170,000 clones, around four fifths being singletons.

J is TRBJ1-6 and V is TRBV10-2; 9 nucleotides agree with TRBD1. The sequence came from an elderly woman with COVID-19, enrolled during active disease. The sample taken for sequencing was peripheral blood. CDR3 sequence (DNA): TGCGCCAGCACTGGGGGACAGGGAAATTCACCCCTCCACTTT. Translation: CASTGGQGNSPLHF.